This T cell receptor beta chain was captured in a study of PD-1 blockade in classical Hodgkin lymphoma. General study findings and limits: As was reported, newly diagnosed patients showed lower baseline TCR diversity than healthy donors did. Significant TCR diversity gains by C4D1 occurred in CD4+ but not CD8+ cells.

A note on this clone: The antigen is undetermined. Relative to the germline gene, one junction end is altered; a read error may explain this.

The germline CDR1 and CDR2 sequences are MNHEY and SVGAGI. This CDR3 comprises 14 residues. Generated by immunoSEQ multiplex PCR, the TCRdb table keeps only in-frame clones and is missing some. The sample consists of approximately 150,000 clones, about four fifths of them appearing once. All patients relapsed after autologous stem cell transplantation, and brentuximab vedotin exposure varied. The clonotype was recovered from a human donor with classical Hodgkin lymphoma. Source: peripheral blood mononuclear cells (PBMCs), taken before the second cycle of nivolumab. This chain connects TRBV6-5 to TRBJ1-2; D might be TRBD1 (6 bases). The CDR3 protein is CAISETGQENGYTF. The CDR3, as DNA: TGTGCCATCAGTGAAACAGGGCAAGAAAATGGCTACACCTTC.